This T cell receptor beta chain came from a study of cytomegalovirus exposure and HLA in healthy donors. Study summary: The roughly 120 validation repertoires used the same platform as the 650 to 850 first-cohort repertoires (as reported by a later analysis).

This clone was detected only once. The antigen remains undetermined. Other DNA sequences within the sample encode an identical CDR3. Trimming left V 5 bases short and J 4 bases short, with 7 bases between. Germline CDR1 and CDR2: DFQATT and SNEGSKA (reference sequence). The CDR3 runs 11 residues. Findings and limits, study-wide: There were a few CMV-associated chains whose specificity for CMV antigens was confirmed in vitro. The TCR clusters that emerged in the first cohort tended, a later analysis found, to co-occur in the approximately 130 validation repertoires. The authors enumerated 180 or so TCR beta chains as linked to cytomegalovirus.

Profiled with immunoSEQ multiplex PCR; TCRdb holds only in-frame clones, not every one. The table records 200,000 to 250,000 clones, around 87% of them present only once. The rearrangement uses TRBV20-1 and TRBJ2-3; D is unresolved. The sequence derives from a young woman in good health and CMV-seropositive. Material for sequencing was PBMCs. For the CDR3, the DNA is TGCAGTGCTCCCCGCGCAGATACGCAGTATTTT. Translating it yields CSAPRADTQYF.